This T cell receptor beta chain stems from a study of human T cells and chemical hapten exposure. Study context: Among samples, TCR yields varied mainly because of small differences in pooled library volume. Study findings and constraints: DPC sensitization left the count of TCRs above 1 in 1000 unchanged.

Time point meaning: healthy volunteer bleed at 6 weeks. The template was total RNA from unfractionated whole blood. Individual cDNA molecules received unique molecular identifiers in the library. Original analysis: Samples had a median of around 91,000 TCRs, ranging 23,224 to 690,600. TCRdb redid the calling of the RACE reads with MiXCR, one entry per CDR3 protein. V and J calls and clone size were set by TCRdb, not the authors. Of under 50,000 distinct CDR3 sequences in the sample, about 4% were seen once. This clonotype was recorded at least ten times. Its antigen remains unknown. Germline loops: CDR1 MNHEY, CDR2 SVGAGI. With V trimmed by 3 bases and J by 1 base, 5 bases remained unmatched. This CDR3 has 15 amino acids.

Sequencing used whole blood. This chain connects TRBV6-5 to TRBJ1-1; the match to TRBD1 covers 7 bases. The receptor was isolated from a human donor in good health. Some clones in this sample may be carry-over from other donors' samples. The CDR3 DNA sequence: TGTGCCAGCAGTTATGCCCGGACAGGGAACACTGAAGCTTTCTTT. It encodes CASSYARTGNTEAFF.